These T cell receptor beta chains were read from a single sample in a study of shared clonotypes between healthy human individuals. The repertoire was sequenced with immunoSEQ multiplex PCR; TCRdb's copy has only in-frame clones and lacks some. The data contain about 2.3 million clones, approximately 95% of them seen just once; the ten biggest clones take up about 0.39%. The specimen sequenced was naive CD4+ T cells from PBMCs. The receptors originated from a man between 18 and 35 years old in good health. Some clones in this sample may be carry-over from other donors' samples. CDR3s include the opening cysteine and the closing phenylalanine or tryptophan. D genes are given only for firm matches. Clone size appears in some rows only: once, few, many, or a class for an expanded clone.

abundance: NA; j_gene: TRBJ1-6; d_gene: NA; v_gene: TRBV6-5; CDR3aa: CASQPQGRNSPLHF; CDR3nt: TGTGCCAGCCAACCACAGGGACGGAATTCACCCCTCCACTTT
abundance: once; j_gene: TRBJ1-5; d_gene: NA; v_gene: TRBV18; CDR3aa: CASSPRPPGRGDQPQHF; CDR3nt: TGTGCCAGCTCACCACGTCCCCCGGGACGGGGGGATCAGCCCCAGCATTTT
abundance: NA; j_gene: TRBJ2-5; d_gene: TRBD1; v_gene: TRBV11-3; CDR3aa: CASSPDRGETQYF; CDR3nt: TGTGCCAGCAGCCCGGACAGGGGAGAGACCCAGTACTTC
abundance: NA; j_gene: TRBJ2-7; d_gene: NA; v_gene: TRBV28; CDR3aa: CASTKGGSGKDEQYF; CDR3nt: TGTGCCAGCACCAAGGGGGGGTCGGGGAAGGACGAGCAGTACTTC
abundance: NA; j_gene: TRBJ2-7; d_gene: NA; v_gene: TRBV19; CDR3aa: CASSLSGDEQYF; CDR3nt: TGTGCCAGTAGTCTTTCCGGAGACGAGCAGTACTTC
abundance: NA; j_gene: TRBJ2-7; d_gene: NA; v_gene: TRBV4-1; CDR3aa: CASSQDQRLVGPPEQYF; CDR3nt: TGCGCCAGCAGCCAAGATCAGAGACTAGTAGGGCCCCCCGAGCAGTACTTC
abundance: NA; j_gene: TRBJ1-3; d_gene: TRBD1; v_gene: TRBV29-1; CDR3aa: CSAGDRVSGNTIYF; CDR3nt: TGCAGCGCTGGGGACAGGGTCTCTGGAAACACCATATATTTT
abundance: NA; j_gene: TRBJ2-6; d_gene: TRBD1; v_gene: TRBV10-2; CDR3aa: CASSPFDRGRASSGANVLTF; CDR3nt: TGCGCCAGCAGCCCATTCGACAGGGGGCGAGCCTCTTCTGGGGCCAACGTCCTGACTTTC
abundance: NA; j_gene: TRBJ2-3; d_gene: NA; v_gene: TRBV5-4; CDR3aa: CASSQGGISTDTQYF; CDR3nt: TGTGCCAGCAGCCAGGGTGGGATTAGCACAGATACGCAGTATTTT
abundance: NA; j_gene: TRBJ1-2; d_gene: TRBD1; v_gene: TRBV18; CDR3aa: CASSPRDRGLDYGYTF; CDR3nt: TGTGCCAGCTCACCCCGGGACAGGGGGCTTGACTATGGCTACACCTTC
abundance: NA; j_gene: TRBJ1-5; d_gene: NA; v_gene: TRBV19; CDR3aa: CASSSDRTRPQHF; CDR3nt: TGTGCCAGTAGCTCGGACCGGACCAGGCCCCAGCATTTT
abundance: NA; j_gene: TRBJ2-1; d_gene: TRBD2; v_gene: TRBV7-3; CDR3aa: CASSLSGRFDNEQFF; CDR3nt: TGTGCCAGCAGCTTAAGCGGGAGGTTCGACAATGAGCAGTTCTTC
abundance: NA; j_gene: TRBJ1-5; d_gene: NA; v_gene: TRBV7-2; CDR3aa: CASSLGLTRPQPQHF; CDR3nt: TGTGCCAGCAGCTTAGGGCTTACCCGGCCTCAGCCCCAGCATTTT
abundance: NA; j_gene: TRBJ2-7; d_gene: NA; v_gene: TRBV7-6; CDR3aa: CASSLQTVSYEQYF; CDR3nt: TGTGCCAGCAGCTTACAGACGGTCTCCTACGAGCAGTACTTC
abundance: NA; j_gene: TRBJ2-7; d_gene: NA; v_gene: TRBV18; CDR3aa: CASSPGKGDHEQYF; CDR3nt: TGTGCCAGCTCACCGGGAAAGGGGGACCACGAGCAGTACTTC
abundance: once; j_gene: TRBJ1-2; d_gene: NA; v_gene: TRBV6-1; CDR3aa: CASSEAGGTNYGYTF; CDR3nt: TGTGCCAGCAGTGAAGCCGGGGGAACTAACTATGGCTACACCTTC
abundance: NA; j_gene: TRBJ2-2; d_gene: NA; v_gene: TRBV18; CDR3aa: CASSPPDFGTGELFF; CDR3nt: TGTGCCAGCTCACCACCGGACTTCGGCACCGGGGAGCTGTTTTTT
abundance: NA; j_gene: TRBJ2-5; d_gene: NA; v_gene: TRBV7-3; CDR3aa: CASSLAPGRPETQYF; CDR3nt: TGTGCCAGCAGCTTAGCACCGGGCCGACCAGAGACCCAGTACTTC
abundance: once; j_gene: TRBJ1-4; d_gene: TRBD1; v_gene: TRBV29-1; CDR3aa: CSVVNPGTGTEKLFF; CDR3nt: TGCAGCGTAGTGAATCCCGGGACAGGGACGGAAAAACTGTTTTTT
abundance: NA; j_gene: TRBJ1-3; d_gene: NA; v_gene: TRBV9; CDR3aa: CASSVGESGNTIYF; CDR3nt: TGTGCCAGCAGCGTAGGGGAATCTGGAAACACCATATATTTT
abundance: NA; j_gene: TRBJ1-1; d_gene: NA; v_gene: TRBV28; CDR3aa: CASRIPNTEAFF; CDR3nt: TGTGCCAGCAGAATCCCGAATACTGAAGCTTTCTTT
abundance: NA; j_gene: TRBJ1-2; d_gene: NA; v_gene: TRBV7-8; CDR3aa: CASSYLSRTDSYTF; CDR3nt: TGTGCCAGCAGCTACTTGTCTCGGACAGATAGCTACACCTTC
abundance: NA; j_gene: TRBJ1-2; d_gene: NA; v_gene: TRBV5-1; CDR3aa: CASSPRENYGYTF; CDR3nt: TGCGCCAGCAGCCCCAGGGAAAACTATGGCTACACCTTC
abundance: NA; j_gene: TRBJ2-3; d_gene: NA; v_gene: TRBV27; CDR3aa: CASSFPGTDTQYF; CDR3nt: TGTGCCAGCAGTTTTCCCGGCACAGATACGCAGTATTTT
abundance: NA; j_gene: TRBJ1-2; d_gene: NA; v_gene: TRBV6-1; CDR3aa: CASSVSVFGYTF; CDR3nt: TGTGCCAGCAGTGTATCGGTTTTTGGCTACACCTTC
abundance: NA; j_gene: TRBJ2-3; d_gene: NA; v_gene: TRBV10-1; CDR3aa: CASSAEISGWTQYF; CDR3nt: TGCGCCAGCAGTGCTGAGATCTCCGGTTGGACGCAGTATTTT
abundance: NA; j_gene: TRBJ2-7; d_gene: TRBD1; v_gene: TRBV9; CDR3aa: CASSVLAQGADEQYF; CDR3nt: TGTGCCAGCAGCGTTCTCGCCCAGGGGGCGGACGAGCAGTACTTC
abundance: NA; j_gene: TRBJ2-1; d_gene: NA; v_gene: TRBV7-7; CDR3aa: CASSNAGSWGEQFF; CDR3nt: TGTGCCAGCAGCAATGCCGGGTCCTGGGGGGAGCAGTTCTTC
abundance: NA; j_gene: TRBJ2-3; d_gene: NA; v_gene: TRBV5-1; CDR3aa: CASSLGLYTDTQYF; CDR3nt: TGCGCCAGCAGCCTAGGACTATACACAGATACGCAGTATTTT
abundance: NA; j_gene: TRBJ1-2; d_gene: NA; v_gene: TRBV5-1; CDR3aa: CASSLDGRGLGYTF; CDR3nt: TGCGCCAGCAGCTTGGACGGAAGAGGGCTGGGCTACACCTTC
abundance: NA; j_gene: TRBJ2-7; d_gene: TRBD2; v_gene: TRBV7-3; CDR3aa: CASSSGVSYEQYF; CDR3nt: TGTGCCAGCAGTAGCGGGGTTTCCTACGAGCAGTACTTC
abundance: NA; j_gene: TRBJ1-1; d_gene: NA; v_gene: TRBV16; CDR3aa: CASSPGTAQSYTEAFF; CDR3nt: TGTGCCAGCAGCCCCGGGACGGCCCAATCGTACACTGAAGCTTTCTTT
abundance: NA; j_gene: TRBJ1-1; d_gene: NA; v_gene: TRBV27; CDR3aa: CASSQLGGGTEAFF; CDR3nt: TGTGCCAGCAGCCAATTGGGGGGGGGCACTGAAGCTTTCTTT
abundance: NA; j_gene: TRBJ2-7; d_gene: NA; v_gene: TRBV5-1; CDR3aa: CASSPPNRGLVYEQYF; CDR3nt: TGCGCCAGCAGCCCTCCGAACAGGGGACTGGTCTACGAGCAGTACTTC
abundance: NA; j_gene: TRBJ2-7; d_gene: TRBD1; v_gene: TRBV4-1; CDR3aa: CASSQSGGTASYEQYF; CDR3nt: TGCGCCAGCAGCCAATCAGGGGGTACTGCCTCCTACGAGCAGTACTTC